A selection of T cell receptor beta chains follows, all from one sample in a study of cytomegalovirus exposure and HLA in healthy donors. Measured with immunoSEQ multiplex PCR; TCRdb has only the in-frame clones, and not every one. The sample consists of some 160,000 clones, around four fifths of them appearing once. The sequenced sample was PBMCs. The receptors were gathered from a woman younger than 30 in good health and CMV-seronegative. Both conserved end residues are part of each CDR3. D genes are given only for firm matches. Not all rows give a size; the values are once, few, many and, for expanded clones, a class.

>NA|NA|TRBJ2-7|TRBV6-1
CASGGSGGPYEQYF
TGTGCCAGCGGGGGGTCAGGCGGACCCTACGAGCAGTACTTC
>NA|NA|TRBJ1-1|TRBV5-1
CASSLFYLGGDTEAFF
TGCGCCAGCAGCTTGTTTTATCTCGGGGGTGACACTGAAGCTTTCTTT
>NA|TRBD1|TRBJ1-2|TRBV6-5
CASRSGQDYGYTF
TGTGCCAGCAGATCCGGACAGGACTATGGCTACACCTTC
>NA|NA|TRBJ2-5|TRBV11-3
CASSVSRGQETQYF
TGTGCCAGCAGCGTTTCGCGGGGCCAAGAGACCCAGTACTTC
>NA|NA|TRBJ2-3|TRBV19
CASSIEGARTDTQYF
TGTGCCAGTAGTATAGAGGGGGCGCGGACAGATACGCAGTATTTT
>NA|TRBD1|TRBJ1-4|TRBV2
CASFPLPGQGEKLFF
TGTGCCAGCTTCCCGCTGCCGGGACAGGGGGAAAAACTGTTTTTT
>once|TRBD1|TRBJ1-5|TRBV19
CASTPDRAYNQPQHF
TGTGCCAGTACCCCTGACAGGGCGTACAATCAGCCCCAGCATTTT
>NA|TRBD2|TRBJ2-1|TRBV2
CASSDSGGAGEQFF
TGTGCCAGCAGTGATAGCGGGGGGGCTGGTGAGCAGTTCTTC
>NA|TRBD1|TRBJ1-2|TRBV30
CAWSKTGVWGYTF
TGTGCCTGGAGTAAAACAGGGGTTTGGGGCTACACCTTC
>NA|TRBD1|TRBJ1-6|TRBV5-6
CASSLPGTAPSPLHF
TGTGCCAGCAGCCTCCCCGGGACAGCACCTTCACCCCTCCACTTT
>NA|NA|TRBJ2-7|TRBV29-1
CSVAARGSYEQYF
TGCAGCGTTGCCGCCAGGGGCTCCTACGAGCAGTACTTC
>NA|NA|TRBJ1-4|TRBV7-9
CASSAGVVAKLFF
TGTGCCAGCAGCGCAGGGGTGGTGGCTAAACTGTTTTTT
>NA|TRBD2|TRBJ2-5|TRBV6-1
CATHRGEGKTQYF
TGTGCCACACACCGGGGGGAGGGAAAGACCCAGTACTTC
>NA|NA|TRBJ1-5|TRBV5-1
CPGVFYSNQPQHF
TGCCCCGGGGTGTTTTATAGCAATCAGCCCCAGCATTTT
>NA|TRBD1|TRBJ2-6|TRBV5-1
CASSLIARGLGSGANVLTF
TGCGCCAGCAGCTTGATCGCGAGGGGGCTGGGCTCTGGGGCCAACGTCCTGACTTTC
>NA|TRBD2|TRBJ2-1|TRBV5-5
CASSIAPTGAGADNEQFF
TGTGCCAGCAGCATCGCCCCCACGGGAGCGGGGGCAGACAATGAGCAGTTCTTC
>NA|TRBD1|TRBJ2-2|TRBV7-8
CASSFLQGVSNIGGLFF
TGTGCCAGCAGCTTCCTACAGGGGGTCTCGAACATCGGGGGGCTGTTTTTT
>few|NA|TRBJ1-1|TRBV2
CASRFKNTEAFF
TGTGCCAGCAGATTCAAGAACACTGAAGCTTTCTTT
>once|NA|TRBJ1-3|TRBV5-1
CASSATPGVTGNTIYF
TGCGCCAGCAGCGCGACCCCAGGGGTGACTGGAAACACCATATATTTT
>NA|NA|TRBJ1-4|TRBV4-2
CASSQEYRGGEKLFF
TGTGCCAGCAGCCAAGAGTATCGCGGAGGTGAAAAACTGTTTTTT
>once|NA|TRBJ2-7|TRBV18
CASSPQTDSPYEQYF
TGTGCCAGCTCACCGCAAACGGACAGTCCCTACGAGCAGTACTTC
>NA|NA|TRBJ1-2|TRBV30
CAWSMPGMGYTF
TGTGCCTGGAGTATGCCAGGGATGGGCTACACCTTC
>NA|TRBD1|TRBJ2-7|TRBV7-9
CASSPWTGDYEQYF
TGTGCCAGCAGCCCCTGGACAGGAGACTACGAGCAGTACTTC
>NA|TRBD1|TRBJ2-2|TRBV7-3
CASSRDRNTGELFF
TGTGCCAGCAGCCGGGACAGGAACACCGGGGAGCTGTTTTTT